This T cell receptor (beta chain) was recorded in a study of blood T cells in healthy people across ages. Whole-study results and caveats: Expanded clonotype changes were possibly confounded by unknown donor CMV status.

Donation came from healthy Caucasian individuals in Russia who were aged roughly 6 to 100. Approximately 9.4 milliliters was the volume of peripheral blood drawn from each donor. V was cut by 0 bases and J by 6 bases, with 9 bases left in between. The CDR3 extends over 14 amino acids. This clonotype showed up just a few times. Its target is unknown. Using a J-beta primer mix together with a sample-barcoded 5' primer, a second PCR was run for about 6 to 12 cycles. The authors tagged each cDNA molecule using a template-switch adaptor with 12 random nucleotides. TCRdb called the 5' RACE reads again in MiXCR, with one record for every CDR3 protein. The sample carries some 1.5 million distinct CDR3 sequences, 28% recorded once.

Sequencing input: blood. This TCR derives from a woman between 25 and 40 years old in good health. The chain recombines TRBV12-3 or TRBV12-4 with TRBJ1-5; D unclear. DNA of the CDR3: TGTGCCAGCAGTTTAGCATTTGGACGTCAGCCCCAGCATTTT. It specifies CASSLAFGRQPQHF.